This T cell receptor beta chain was documented in a study of regulatory T cells in long-lasting Graves disease. V gave up 5 bases and J gave up 4 bases; unmatched junction bases: 5. CDR1 is DFQATT, CDR2 SNEGSKA, per germline (reference sequence). The CDR3 is 13 residues long. This clonotype has a handful of counts. Construction of the TCR beta libraries employed iRepertoire HTBI primers in conjunction with Arm-PCR of CDR3 regions. TCRdb re-called the multiplex PCR reads with MiXCR, one entry per CDR3 protein. The sample lists a few hundred thousand distinct CDR3 sequences, 15% to 20% occurring once. Time point indicated: newly diagnosed GD, antithyroid drugs for less than 3 months. Researchers made the TCR library from RNA that was extracted from PBMCs. These records were also assigned to another study, of T cells in Graves' hyperthyroidism and ophthalmopathy.

The rearrangement links TRBV20-1 to TRBJ1-5, with 7 bases matching TRBD1. The TCR was taken from a woman aged 25 to 39 with Graves disease. The starting material was peripheral blood mononuclear cells (PBMCs), obtained at new diagnosis, from a patient treated with antithyroid drugs. The CDR3 spells CSARQGLNQPQHF. For the CDR3, the DNA is TGCAGTGCTCGACAGGGTCTAAATCAGCCCCAGCATTTT.